This is a list of T cell receptor beta chains from one sample in a study of early T cells in non-severe SARS-CoV-2 infection. Each CDR3 protein gets one entry after TCRdb re-called the 5' RACE reads with MiXCR. The sample lists 64,000 or so distinct CDR3 sequences; about an eighth were seen once. The sample was whole blood. Source of these receptors: an adult who was a healthcare worker with PCR-confirmed SARS-CoV-2 infection or an uninfected control (not recorded which). The CDR3 runs from the conserved cysteine through the conserved F or W. D genes are given only for firm matches. A clone size is listed for some rows: how often the clone was seen (once, few, many), or a class if it is expanded.

TRBV20-1	TRBD1	TRBJ2-7	-	TGCAGTGCTAACGCCCGGGACAGGGGTTACGAGCAGTACTTC	CSANARDRGYEQYF
TRBV14	-	TRBJ1-4	few	TGTGCCAGCAGCCAAGTCGCCGGGACGCTGGGTGAAAAACTGTTTTTT	CASSQVAGTLGEKLFF
TRBV29-1	TRBD2	TRBJ2-5	-	TGCAGCGTTGACCTAGCGGGAGAGACCCAGTACTTC	CSVDLAGETQYF
TRBV2	-	TRBJ1-6	-	TGTGCCAGCATCCAGTCTACGTCTGGATATAATTCACCCCTCCACTTT	CASIQSTSGYNSPLHF
TRBV18	TRBD1	TRBJ2-3	few	TGTGCCAGCCCCCCTTCCGGGACAGGGGTTACAGATACGCAGTATTTT	CASPPSGTGVTDTQYF
TRBV11-2	-	TRBJ1-4	few	TGTGCCAGCAGCTTAGGGACGGATTCAACTAATGAAAAACTGTTTTTT	CASSLGTDSTNEKLFF
TRBV3-1	-	TRBJ2-5	many	TGTGCCAGCAGCCAAGCCCGGGGGCTCCAAGAGACCCAGTACTTC	CASSQARGLQETQYF
TRBV6-5	-	TRBJ2-1	few	TGTGCCAGCAGTTTTGACAGCAGGTTGGGGAATGAGCAGTTCTTC	CASSFDSRLGNEQFF
TRBV7-6	-	TRBJ2-2	-	TGTGCCAGCAGCTTAGAAGGAGGGATTACGAACACCGGGGAGCTGTTTTTT	CASSLEGGITNTGELFF
TRBV11-2	TRBD1	TRBJ1-2	many	TGTGCCAGCAGCCTGGGACAGGGGCACTATGGCTACACCTTC	CASSLGQGHYGYTF
TRBV9	TRBD2	TRBJ2-3	-	TGTGCCAGCAGCTCCAGACTAGCGGGGGGCGCAGATACGCAGTATTTT	CASSSRLAGGADTQYF
TRBV15	TRBD2	TRBJ2-1	once	TGTGCCACCAGGGAGCGGGGGTACAATGAGCAGTTCTTC	CATRERGYNEQFF
TRBV14	-	TRBJ2-6	many	TGTGCCAGCAGCCAAGGGTCTGGCTCCGGGGCCAACGTCCTGACTTTC	CASSQGSGSGANVLTF
TRBV20-1	TRBD2	TRBJ2-7	many	TGCAGTGCTAGTTCCACTTTTAGCGGGGGTGGTACCTACGAGCAGTACTTC	CSASSTFSGGGTYEQYF
TRBV11-2	-	TRBJ2-2	few	TGTGCCAGCAGCTTTTCCCGTTTGACAGTCGCGAACACCGGGGAGCTGTTTTTT	CASSFSRLTVANTGELFF
TRBV7-7	TRBD1	TRBJ2-1	many	TGTGCCAGCAGTTCCCAAACAGGGGCATTCTACAATGAGCAGTTCTTC	CASSSQTGAFYNEQFF
TRBV2	-	TRBJ1-6	many	TGTGCCAGCAGCCCTCAGAATAGGGCCCTCCACTTT	CASSPQNRALHF
TRBV10-3	TRBD1	TRBJ2-7	-	TGTGCCATCAGTGCACCGGGACAGGGGGCCTACGAGCAGTACTTC	CAISAPGQGAYEQYF
TRBV29-1	TRBD1	TRBJ2-7	-	TGCAGCGTTGTAGGGACAGAGACCTACGAGCAGTACTTC	CSVVGTETYEQYF
TRBV29-1	TRBD1	TRBJ2-7	-	TGCAGCGTTGAAAACACGGGACAGGAATCCTACGAGCAGTACTTC	CSVENTGQESYEQYF
TRBV7-9	-	TRBJ2-1	-	TGTGCCAGCAGCTTACGGGACACCACCTTCAATGAGCAGTTCTTC	CASSLRDTTFNEQFF
TRBV7-3	-	TRBJ2-3	-	TGTGCCAGCAGCGCTAAGGGAACGCAGTATTTT	CASSAKGTQYF
TRBV11-2	TRBD1	TRBJ1-1	many	TGTGCCAGCAGGACGACAGGGGTACCTGAAGCTTTCTTT	CASRTTGVPEAFF
TRBV6-6	-	TRBJ2-5	many	TGTGCCAGCAGTCGAGACGGATCACAAGAGACCCAGTACTTC	CASSRDGSQETQYF
TRBV3-1	-	TRBJ2-7	many	TGTGCCAGCAGCCAAGGGTTTGATGAGCAGTACTTC	CASSQGFDEQYF
TRBV6-5	TRBD1	TRBJ1-1	few	TGTGCCAGCAGTTACTCACAGGGGGACACTGAAGCTTTCTTT	CASSYSQGDTEAFF
TRBV27	-	TRBJ1-1	few	TGTGCCAGCATCCCCCACGGGAGGACTGAAGCTTTCTTT	CASIPHGRTEAFF
TRBV12-3/TRBV12-4	-	TRBJ1-6	many	TGTGCCAGCAACGGACCGATTTCGGATTCACCCCTCCACTTT	CASNGPISDSPLHF
TRBV6-1	-	TRBJ1-1	many	TGTGCCAGCGGGTCAAGGCCCAGGGGAAACACTGAAGCTTTCTTT	CASGSRPRGNTEAFF
TRBV11-2	-	TRBJ1-1	few	TGTGCCAGCAGCCAGTGGCGGGAGGCCACTGAAGCTTTCTTT	CASSQWREATEAFF
TRBV7-9	TRBD1	TRBJ2-7	-	TGTGCCAGCAGCGAGACAGGGTATAGCTACGAGCAGTACTTC	CASSETGYSYEQYF
TRBV11-2	TRBD2	TRBJ2-3	-	TGTGCCAGCAGCTCCCAGGGAGGAGCGGGGGGTGCATATACGCAGTATTTT	CASSSQGGAGGAYTQYF
TRBV4-3	TRBD2	TRBJ2-5	few	TGCGCCAGCAGCCAAGCTTTCAAGCGGGGTGCGGAGACCCAGTACTTC	CASSQAFKRGAETQYF
TRBV6-6	TRBD1	TRBJ1-1	-	TGTGCCAGCTTTAATTGGGACAGGGGCAGCACTGAAGCTTTCTTT	CASFNWDRGSTEAFF
TRBV11-2	-	TRBJ1-6	-	TGTGCCAGCAGCTTAGATTCCCTAGGCCTCGAGAGTTCACCCCTCCACTTT	CASSLDSLGLESSPLHF
TRBV6-5	-	TRBJ1-5	-	TGTGCCAGCAGCCCGTCCTACGGGAATAGCAATCAGCCCCAGCATTTT	CASSPSYGNSNQPQHF
TRBV7-9	TRBD1	TRBJ1-6	few	TGTGCCAGCAGCCCCCAGGGGGCTACTTCTTCTTCACCCCTCCACTTT	CASSPQGATSSSPLHF
TRBV7-8	-	TRBJ2-7	few	TGTGCCAGCAGCAGTCGTGGGTCGAGCTCCTACGAGCAGTACTTC	CASSSRGSSSYEQYF
TRBV12-5	-	TRBJ1-1	-	TGTGCTAGTGGTATCAGGGTGGACACTGAAGCTTTCTTT	CASGIRVDTEAFF
TRBV7-9	-	TRBJ2-4	-	TGTGCCAGCAGCTTAGGGGCTAGTGCCAAAAACATTCAGTACTTC	CASSLGASAKNIQYF
TRBV12-3/TRBV12-4	-	TRBJ2-5	-	TGTGCCAGCAGTTTGATGATGCAAGAGACCCAGTACTTC	CASSLMMQETQYF
TRBV20-1	TRBD2	TRBJ2-3	-	TGCAGTGCCCCCTTTAGACTAGCGGGGCTTCTGCCCCCCACAGATACGCAGTATTTT	CSAPFRLAGLLPPTDTQYF
TRBV20-1	-	TRBJ2-3	-	TGCAGTGCTAGATATCAGCGCACAGATACGCAGTATTTT	CSARYQRTDTQYF
TRBV7-9	-	TRBJ1-3	-	TGTGCCAGCAGCTTGGGGCCGCCTCCCTCTGGAAACACCATATATTTT	CASSLGPPPSGNTIYF
TRBV2	-	TRBJ2-3	-	TGTGCCAGCAGTGGGGATACTGGCACAGATACGCAGTATTTT	CASSGDTGTDTQYF
TRBV11-2	TRBD2	TRBJ2-7	many	TGTGCCAGCAGCCTATCGGGACTAGTTGGGTCCGAGCAGTACTTC	CASSLSGLVGSEQYF
TRBV5-4	-	TRBJ1-2	-	TGTGCCAGCAGCTTGGTTGGGGGCGATGGCTACACCTTC	CASSLVGGDGYTF
TRBV2	TRBD1	TRBJ1-3	-	TGTGCCAGCAGATCCGGGACAGCCTCTGGAAACACCATATATTTT	CASRSGTASGNTIYF
TRBV30	-	TRBJ2-1	-	TGTGCCTGGAGTCGGCAGAGCAACAATGAGCAGTTCTTC	CAWSRQSNNEQFF
TRBV5-1	TRBD2	TRBJ2-3	-	TGCGCCAGCTCGACTAGCGGGGGGGATACAGATACGCAGTATTTT	CASSTSGGDTDTQYF
TRBV7-9	TRBD1	TRBJ1-6	many	TGTGCCACTACGGACAGGGGGCTTAATTCACCCCTCCACTTT	CATTDRGLNSPLHF
TRBV6-5	TRBD1	TRBJ2-7	many	TGTGCCAGCAGTTATTTCCAGGGGGCCCACGAGCAGTACTTC	CASSYFQGAHEQYF
TRBV18	-	TRBJ2-3	many	TGTGCCAGCTCACCCGTGCGGGTTAATAATACGCAGTATTTT	CASSPVRVNNTQYF
TRBV5-1	-	TRBJ2-7	-	TGCGCCAGCAGCTTGGGGGGCAGATTCTACGAGCAGTACTTC	CASSLGGRFYEQYF
TRBV3-1	TRBD2	TRBJ2-7	-	TGTGCCAGCAGCCAAGACCTCAGCGGGGGCTACGAGCAGTACTTC	CASSQDLSGGYEQYF
TRBV6-5	-	TRBJ1-3	few	TGTGCCAGCAGCCCAAGGACAGCGAGCGGCACCATATATTTT	CASSPRTASGTIYF
TRBV18	-	TRBJ2-5	few	TGTGCCAGCTCACCAGAGACGGCCCAGTACTTC	CASSPETAQYF
TRBV6-6	TRBD1	TRBJ2-7	few	TGTGCCAGCAGTTACCGGACAGGAGCGGCCTACGAGCAGTACTTC	CASSYRTGAAYEQYF
TRBV6-2/TRBV6-3	-	TRBJ2-1	-	TGTGCCAGCAGTTACGCTTACAGGGCGAGATCCTACAATGAGCAGTTCTTC	CASSYAYRARSYNEQFF